This is a list of T cell receptor beta chains from one sample in a study of cytomegalovirus exposure and HLA in healthy donors. Here immunoSEQ multiplex PCR was the method, and the copy in TCRdb shows in-frame clones only, minus some. The profile covers approximately 89,000 clones, with less than 65% appearing a single time and about 5% taken by the ten largest. The sample consisted of PBMCs. These receptors came from a woman aged 25 to 45 in good health and CMV-seropositive. Each CDR3 is given with its conserved first and last residue. Fields, in order: CDR3 DNA, CDR3 protein, D gene, V gene, J gene, clone size. D genes are given only for firm matches. Clone size is not always given. Where it is, it says once, few, many or a class for expanded clones.

cdr3_nt: TGTGCTAGTGGCGGGGGGCTACCGGCCCCCCTCCACTTT; cdr3_aa: CASGGGLPAPLHF; d_call: NA; v_call: TRBV12-5; j_call: TRBJ1-6; clone_size: NA
cdr3_nt: TGTGCCAGCAGCTTGGCAGGGGTTCAGCCCCAGCATTTT; cdr3_aa: CASSLAGVQPQHF; d_call: NA; v_call: TRBV5-5; j_call: TRBJ1-5; clone_size: NA
cdr3_nt: TGTGCCAGCAGTTACGACAGGACTAACTATGGCTACACCTTC; cdr3_aa: CASSYDRTNYGYTF; d_call: NA; v_call: TRBV6-5; j_call: TRBJ1-2; clone_size: NA
cdr3_nt: TGTGCTAGTGGTTTTTCCGGGACTAGAGCCGGGGAGCTGTTTTTT; cdr3_aa: CASGFSGTRAGELFF; d_call: TRBD2; v_call: TRBV12-5; j_call: TRBJ2-2; clone_size: NA
cdr3_nt: TGTGCCAGCAGACCCTCCAGGGGCGAGCAGTACTTC; cdr3_aa: CASRPSRGEQYF; d_call: NA; v_call: TRBV11-2; j_call: TRBJ2-7; clone_size: NA
cdr3_nt: TGTGCCAGCAGCTTAGCCGGGAATGAGCAGTTCTTC; cdr3_aa: CASSLAGNEQFF; d_call: NA; v_call: TRBV11-2; j_call: TRBJ2-1; clone_size: once
cdr3_nt: TGTGCCAGCCACAGCTTAGAAAGGGGACAGCAGAACACTGAAGCTTTCTTT; cdr3_aa: CASHSLERGQQNTEAFF; d_call: TRBD1; v_call: TRBV7-2; j_call: TRBJ1-1; clone_size: NA
cdr3_nt: TGTGCCAGCTCACCGAACCAGGGGGACGAGACCCAGTACTTC; cdr3_aa: CASSPNQGDETQYF; d_call: TRBD1; v_call: TRBV18; j_call: TRBJ2-5; clone_size: NA
cdr3_nt: TGTGCCAGCAGCTTAGTCCCGGGTTGGAGCGAGCAGTACTTC; cdr3_aa: CASSLVPGWSEQYF; d_call: NA; v_call: TRBV7-2; j_call: TRBJ2-7; clone_size: once
cdr3_nt: TGTGCTAGTGGTCTCCGGGGGACTTACAATGAGCAGTTCTTC; cdr3_aa: CASGLRGTYNEQFF; d_call: NA; v_call: TRBV12-5; j_call: TRBJ2-1; clone_size: NA
cdr3_nt: TGTGCCAGTATTTCGTCAGGGGGCGGGAACACTGAAGCTTTCTTT; cdr3_aa: CASISSGGGNTEAFF; d_call: TRBD1; v_call: TRBV19; j_call: TRBJ1-1; clone_size: NA
cdr3_nt: TGTGCCAGCAGGAGGTTCGACGGAATGTACACTGAAGCTTTCTTT; cdr3_aa: CASRRFDGMYTEAFF; d_call: NA; v_call: TRBV6-1; j_call: TRBJ1-1; clone_size: NA
cdr3_nt: TGTTCAAGGGACAGGGAGGACTATGGCTACCCCTTC; cdr3_aa: CSRDREDYGYPF; d_call: TRBD1; v_call: TRBV12-5; j_call: TRBJ1-2; clone_size: NA
cdr3_nt: TGTGCCAGCAGTGTGGCAGGGGGCAGGGGCGAGCAGTACTTC; cdr3_aa: CASSVAGGRGEQYF; d_call: TRBD1; v_call: TRBV2; j_call: TRBJ2-7; clone_size: NA
cdr3_nt: TGTGCCAGCAGCTCGAGGGGGACGGAACTGTTTTTT; cdr3_aa: CASSSRGTELFF; d_call: NA; v_call: TRBV7-9; j_call: TRBJ1-4; clone_size: NA
cdr3_nt: TGTGCCAGCAGCAGCGCCTACGAGCAGTACTTC; cdr3_aa: CASSSAYEQYF; d_call: NA; v_call: TRBV7-9; j_call: TRBJ2-7; clone_size: NA
cdr3_nt: TGCGCCAGCAGCTTGATGCCGGGAGAGACCCAGTACTTC; cdr3_aa: CASSLMPGETQYF; d_call: NA; v_call: TRBV5-1; j_call: TRBJ2-5; clone_size: few